What follows are 9 T cell receptor beta chains derived from one specimen sequenced in a study of STAT5B mutations in CD4+ large granular lymphocyte leukemia. This table comes from immunoSEQ multiplex PCR, and its TCRdb copy is limited to in-frame clones, with some not included. In the table there are some 38,000 clones, roughly 85% of which are singletons. The specimen was CD4+ T cells from blood buffy coats. These receptors were collected from a human donor in good health.

This chain joins TRBV5-3 and TRBJ2-6; TRBD2 matches 7 bases. TRBV5-3 has ORF status, its function being uncertain. The CDR3 spans 19 residues. With 0 bases clipped from V and 0 bases from J, the junction kept 9 bases outside the gene matches. This CDR3 reads CARSLVASGPLSGANVLTF. CDR3 DNA: TGTGCCAGAAGCTTGGTGGCTAGCGGCCCCCTCTCTGGGGCCAACGTCCTGACTTTC.

This chain connects TRBV30 to TRBJ2-7, with a possible D match to TRBD1 (5 bases). V was shortened by 3 bases and J by 2 bases, with 8 bases between the two germline ends. Germline values: CDR1 GTSNPN, CDR2 SVGIG (reference sequence). CDR3 length equals 12 residues. CDR3 coding DNA: TGTGCCTGGAGGGGGCCTGCCTACGAGCAGTACTTC. Translating it yields CAWRGPAYEQYF.

The chain employs TRBV11-3 and TRBJ2-3; D perhaps matches TRBD2 (6 bases). The CDR3 loop spans 12 amino acids. From germline, CDR1 is SGHNT and CDR2 YENEEA. Trimming took off 0 bases at V and 9 bases at J, with 7 bases between the two ends. CDR3 loop: CASSLERGTQYF. CDR3 bases: TGTGCCAGCAGCTTAGAGCGGGGCACGCAGTATTTT.

The chain combines TRBV9 with TRBJ2-1; 8 positions agree with TRBD2. Looked up from germline, CDR1 is SGDLS and CDR2 is YYNGEE. CDR3 length: 15 amino acids. The ends lost 0 bases at V and 6 bases at J; junction bases unmatched: 5. CDR3 sequence reads: CASSVELAALNEQFF. CDR3 nucleotides: TGTGCCAGCAGCGTAGAACTAGCGGCCCTCAATGAGCAGTTCTTC.

This chain joins TRBV28 and TRBJ2-5, with D perhaps matching TRBD1 or TRBD2 (5 bases each). Between the trimmed V and J ends, which lost 4 bases and 2 bases, there was a span of 11 bases. The CDR3 sequence is 14 residues long. The germline CDR1 and CDR2 sequences are MDHEN and SYDVKM. The CDR3 bases are TGTGCCAGCAGTTCATGGGACGGGCAAGAGACCCAGTACTTC. Translated, it gives CASSSWDGQETQYF.

The J gene is TRBJ1-1, the V gene TRBV2; maybe TRBD1 (5 bases). V was cut by 6 bases and J by 3 bases, with 11 bases left in between. The CDR3 spans 13 residues. Germline V gene lookup returns CDR1 SNHLY and CDR2 FYNNEI. CDR3 residues: CASRGLPHTEAFF. The CDR3 DNA reads TGTGCCAGCAGGGGACTCCCGCACACTGAAGCTTTCTTT.

This clone was seen only once. This chain links TRBV5-1 with TRBJ2-1; 11 nucleotides agree with TRBD2. The CDR3 sequence is 17 residues long. The V and J ends lost 2 bases and 3 bases, in that order; junction bases with no gene match: 7. The germline V gene encodes CDR1 SGHRS and CDR2 YFSETQ. CDR3 bases: TGCGCCAGCAGCTTTTCGGGGACTAGCGGCCTCTACAATGAGCAGTTCTTC. The encoded protein is CASSFSGTSGLYNEQFF.

This clone has just one count. The chain employs TRBV18 and TRBJ2-3; no firm D call. The CDR3 totals 13 residues. Per germline, CDR1 KGHSH and CDR2 LQKENI. The ends were cut back, 5 bases at V and 1 base at J, with 7 bases in the middle. The DNA of the CDR3 is TGTGCCAGCTCATCCGCGGGCACAGATACGCAGTATTTT. It specifies CASSSAGTDTQYF. The whole variable domain, filled in from reference TRBV18 and TRBJ2-3, reads NAGVMQNPRHLVRRRGQEARLRCSPMKGHSHVYWYRQLPEEGLKFMVYLQKENIIDESGMPKERFSAEFPKEGPSILRIQQVVRGDSAAYFCASSSAGTDTQYFGPGTRLTVL.

Only one count was recorded for this clone. The rearrangement joins TRBV27 to TRBJ2-5; 11 bases match TRBD1. Germline-derived CDR1 and CDR2 are MNHEY and SMNVEV (reference sequence). The CDR3 has 16 residues. J gave up 2 bases and V 5 bases, and 7 bases lay outside the gene matches. CDR3 coding DNA: TGTGCCAGCAGTCTCGGGACAGGGGGTCAGCAAGAGACCCAGTACTTC. Its translation: CASSLGTGGQQETQYF.